This TCR beta chain appears in the sequencing data of a study of T cell changes during pregnancy in multiple sclerosis. The CDR3 extends over 15 amino acids. V was pared by 3 bases and J by 0 bases, with 12 bases between. Per germline, CDR1 MNHNS and CDR2 SASEGT. Produced via immunoSEQ multiplex PCR; TCRdb's table is partial and in-frame only. This table holds 100,000 or so clones, approximately 92% found once. Here the sequenced sample was peripheral blood, taken in the second trimester of pregnancy. This TCR was recovered from a female donor with multiple sclerosis, enrolled in a pregnancy study. This chain connects TRBV6-1 to TRBJ2-7; possible D gene TRBD1, 6 bases. The CDR3 region is CASSEGLGASYEQYF. CDR3 bases: TGTGCCAGCAGTGAGGGTCTGGGGGCCTCCTACGAGCAGTACTTC.